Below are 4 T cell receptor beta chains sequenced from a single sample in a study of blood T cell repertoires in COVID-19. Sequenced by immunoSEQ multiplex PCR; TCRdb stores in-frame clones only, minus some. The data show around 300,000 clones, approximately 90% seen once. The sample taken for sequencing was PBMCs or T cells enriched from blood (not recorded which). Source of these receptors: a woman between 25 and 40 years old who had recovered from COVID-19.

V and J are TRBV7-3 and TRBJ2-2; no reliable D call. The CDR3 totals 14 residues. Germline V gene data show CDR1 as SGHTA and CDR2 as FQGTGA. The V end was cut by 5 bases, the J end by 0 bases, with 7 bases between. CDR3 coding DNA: TGTGCCAGCAGCCCCCCCGCGAACACCGGGGAGCTGTTTTTT. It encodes CASSPPANTGELFF.

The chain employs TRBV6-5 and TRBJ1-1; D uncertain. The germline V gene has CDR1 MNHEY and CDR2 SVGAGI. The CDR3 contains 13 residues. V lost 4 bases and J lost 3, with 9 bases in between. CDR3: CASSSPGDTEAFF. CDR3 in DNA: TGTGCCAGCAGTTCCCCGGGTGACACTGAAGCTTTCTTT.

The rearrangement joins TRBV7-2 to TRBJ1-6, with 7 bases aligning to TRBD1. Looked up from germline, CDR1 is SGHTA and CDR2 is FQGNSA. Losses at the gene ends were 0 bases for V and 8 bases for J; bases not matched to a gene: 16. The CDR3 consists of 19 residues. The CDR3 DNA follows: TGTGCCAGCAGCTTAGCTCTTCGGTCGACAGGGAGTAACGATTCACCCCTCCACTTT. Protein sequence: CASSLALRSTGSNDSPLHF.

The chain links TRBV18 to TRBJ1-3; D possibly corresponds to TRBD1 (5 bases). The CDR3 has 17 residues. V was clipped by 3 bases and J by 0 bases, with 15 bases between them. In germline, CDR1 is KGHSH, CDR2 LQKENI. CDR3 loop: CASSPTLGDSSGNTIYF. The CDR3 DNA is TGTGCCAGCTCACCTACATTAGGGGACTCCTCTGGAAACACCATATATTTT.